The T cell receptor beta chain described here comes from a study of T cells expressing NK-cell markers. About the research overall: Out of eight donors sequenced, seven tested HCMV-seropositive and the remaining one seronegative.

Study-wide points: Expanded NKG2C+ T cell clones had unclear HCMV specificity.

The CDR3 consists of 17 residues. Germline CDR1 reads DFQATT; CDR2 reads SNEGSKA (reference sequence). Researchers built TCR beta cDNA using 5'RACE template switching with UMIs. Each CDR3 protein gets one entry in TCRdb, which reprocessed the 5' RACE reads and gives no DNA. The sample holds about 550,000 distinct CDR3 sequences. Worth noting for this clonotype: Its antigen is currently unknown.

The receptor's source is a young man in good health. The V call is TRBV20-1, the J call TRBJ1-1. The sample comprised blood T cells: a sorted CD56 or NKG2C T cell subset, CD4+ or CD8+ T cells, or bulk PBMC T cells (not recorded which). The CDR3 loop is CSARDLVSSQTNTEAFF.